These 5 T cell receptor beta chains came from one sample sequenced in a study of blood T cell repertoires in COVID-19. Repertoires were generated with immunoSEQ multiplex PCR, while TCRdb's copy carries only in-frame clones and drops some. Counted here are some 140,000 clones, roughly four fifths occurring once; the ten biggest clones make up roughly 13%. Material: peripheral blood. These receptors were collected from a human donor in a cohort sampled during active COVID-19.

This chain links TRBV2 with TRBJ2-7, with 8 bases identical to TRBD1. The junction had 15 bases not matched to a gene; V was cut back by 10 bases and J by 13 bases. CDR3 size: 12 residues. Looked up from germline, CDR1 is SNHLY and CDR2 is FYNNEI. For the CDR3, the DNA is TGTGCCACCTCAGAAAACAGGGGGACTGTATACTTC. Protein sequence: CATSENRGTVYF.

This clone was counted once. The V and J genes are TRBV14 and TRBJ2-7; TRBD1 is a possible D gene (5 bases). There are 15 residues in the CDR3. The ends were cut back, 0 bases at V and 5 bases at J, with 14 bases in the middle. The germline V gene has CDR1 SGHDN and CDR2 FVKESK. Here the CDR3 reads CASSQEWGQENEQYF. CDR3 nucleotide sequence: TGTGCCAGCAGCCAAGAATGGGGCCAGGAGAACGAGCAGTACTTC.

Only one count was recorded for this clone. This rearrangement joins TRBV3-1 (or the pseudogene TRBV3-2) to TRBJ2-5; 12 nucleotides match TRBD2. Per the germline V gene, CDR1 is LGHDT and CDR2 is YNNKEL (reference sequence). V lost 4 bases and J lost 0; bases outside the gene matches: 3. This CDR3 comprises 16 residues. The CDR3 loop is CASSRRTSGDQETQYF. The DNA of the CDR3 is TGTGCCAGCAGCCGTCGGACTAGCGGGGACCAAGAGACCCAGTACTTC.

The rearrangement links TRBV10-3 to TRBJ1-2, with a tentative D call TRBD1 (6 bases). The CDR3 has 16 amino acids. The V end lost 10 bases, the J end lost 7 bases, and 28 bases lay between the germline ends. The germline gives CDR1 ENHRY, CDR2 SYGVKD. Here the CDR3 reads CATNSPGHPISVGYTF. The CDR3 nucleotides read TGTGCCACTAATAGCCCGGGACACCCAATATCGGTTGGCTACACCTTC.

The J gene is TRBJ2-1, the V gene TRBV5-1, with 7 bases lining up with TRBD1. The V gene end was trimmed by 1 base and the J gene end by 0 bases; junction bases not matched to a gene: 4. Germline V gene data show CDR1 as SGHRS and CDR2 as YFSETQ. CDR3 length equals 16 residues. The CDR3 spells CASSLWGQSSYNEQFF. Here the CDR3 DNA reads TGCGCCAGCAGCTTGTGGGGACAGAGCTCCTACAATGAGCAGTTCTTC. The whole variable domain, filled in from reference TRBV5-1 and TRBJ2-1, reads KAGVTQTPRYLIKTRGQQVTLSCSPISGHRSVSWYQQTPGQGLQFLFEYFSETQRNKGNFPGRFSGRQFSNSRSEMNVSTLELGDSALYLCASSLWGQSSYNEQFFGPGTRLTVL.